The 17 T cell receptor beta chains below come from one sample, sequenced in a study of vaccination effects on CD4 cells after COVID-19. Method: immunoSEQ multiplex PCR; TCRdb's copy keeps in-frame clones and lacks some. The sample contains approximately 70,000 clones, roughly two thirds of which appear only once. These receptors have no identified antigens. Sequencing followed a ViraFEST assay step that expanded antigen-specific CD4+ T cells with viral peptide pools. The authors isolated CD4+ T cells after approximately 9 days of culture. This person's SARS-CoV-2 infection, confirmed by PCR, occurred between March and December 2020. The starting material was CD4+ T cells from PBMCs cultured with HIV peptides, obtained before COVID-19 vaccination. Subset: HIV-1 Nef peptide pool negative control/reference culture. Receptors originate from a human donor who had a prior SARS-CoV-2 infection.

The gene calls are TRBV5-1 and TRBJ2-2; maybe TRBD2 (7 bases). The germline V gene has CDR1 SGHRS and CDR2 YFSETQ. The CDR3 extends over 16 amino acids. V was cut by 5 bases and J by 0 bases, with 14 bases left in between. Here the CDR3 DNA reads TGCGCCAGCAGACCCCCGGGGGGCGCGAACACCGGGGAGCTGTTTTTT. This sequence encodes CASRPPGGANTGELFF.

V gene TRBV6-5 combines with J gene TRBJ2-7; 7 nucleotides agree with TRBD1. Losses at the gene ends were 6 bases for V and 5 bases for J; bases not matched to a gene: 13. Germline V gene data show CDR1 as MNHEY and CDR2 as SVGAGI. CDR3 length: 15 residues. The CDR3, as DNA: TGTGCCAGCAGAATCCTGACAGGGAACCCTGACGAGCAGTACTTC. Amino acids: CASRILTGNPDEQYF.

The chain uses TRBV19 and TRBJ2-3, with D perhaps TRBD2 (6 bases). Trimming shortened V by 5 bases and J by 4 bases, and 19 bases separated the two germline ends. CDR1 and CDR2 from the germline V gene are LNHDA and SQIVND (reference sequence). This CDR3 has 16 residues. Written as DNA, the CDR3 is TGTGCCAGTAGTCCGGGGGACCGGAGAGACCCAGATACGCAGTATTTT. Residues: CASSPGDRRDPDTQYF.

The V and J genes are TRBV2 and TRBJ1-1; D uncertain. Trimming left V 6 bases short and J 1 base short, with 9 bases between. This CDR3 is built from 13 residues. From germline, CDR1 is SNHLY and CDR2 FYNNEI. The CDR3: CASSGGENTEAFF. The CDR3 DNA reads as TGTGCCAGCAGCGGAGGAGAGAACACTGAAGCTTTCTTT. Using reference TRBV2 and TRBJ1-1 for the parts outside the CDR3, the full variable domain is EPEVTQTPSHQVTQMGQEVILRCVPISNHLYFYWYRQILGQKVEFLVSFYNNEISEKSEIFDDQFSVERPDGSNFTLKIRSTKLEDSAMYFCASSGGENTEAFFGQGTRLTVV.

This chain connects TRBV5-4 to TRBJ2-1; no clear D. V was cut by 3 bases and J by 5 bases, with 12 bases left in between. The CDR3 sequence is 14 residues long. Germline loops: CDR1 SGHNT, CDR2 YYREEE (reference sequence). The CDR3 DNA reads TGTGCCAGCAGCTCACCCACCATACACAATGAGCAGTTCTTC. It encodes CASSSPTIHNEQFF. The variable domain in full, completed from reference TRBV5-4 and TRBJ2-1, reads ETGVTQSPTHLIKTRGQQVTLRCSSQSGHNTVSWYQQALGQGPQFIFQYYREEENGRGNFPPRFSGLQFPNYSSELNVNALELDDSALYLCASSSPTIHNEQFFGPGTRLTVL.

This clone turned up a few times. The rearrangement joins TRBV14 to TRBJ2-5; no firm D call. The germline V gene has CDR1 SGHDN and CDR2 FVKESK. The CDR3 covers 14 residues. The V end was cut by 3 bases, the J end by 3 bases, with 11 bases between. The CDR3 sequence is CASSQIGLEETQYF. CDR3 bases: TGTGCCAGCAGCCAGATAGGGTTAGAAGAGACCCAGTACTTC.

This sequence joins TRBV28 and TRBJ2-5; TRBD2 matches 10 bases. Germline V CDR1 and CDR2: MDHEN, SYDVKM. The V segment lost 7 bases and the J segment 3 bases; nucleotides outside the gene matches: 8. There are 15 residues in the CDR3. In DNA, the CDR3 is TGTGCCAGCACCAGCGGGGGGGCCGGGGAAGAGACCCAGTACTTC. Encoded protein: CASTSGGAGEETQYF.

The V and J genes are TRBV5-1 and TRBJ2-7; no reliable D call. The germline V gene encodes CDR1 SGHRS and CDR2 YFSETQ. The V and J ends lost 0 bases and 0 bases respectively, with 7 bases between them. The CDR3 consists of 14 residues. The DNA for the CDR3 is TGCGCCAGCAGCTTGGCCGGCCCCTCCTACGAGCAGTACTTC. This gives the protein CASSLAGPSYEQYF.

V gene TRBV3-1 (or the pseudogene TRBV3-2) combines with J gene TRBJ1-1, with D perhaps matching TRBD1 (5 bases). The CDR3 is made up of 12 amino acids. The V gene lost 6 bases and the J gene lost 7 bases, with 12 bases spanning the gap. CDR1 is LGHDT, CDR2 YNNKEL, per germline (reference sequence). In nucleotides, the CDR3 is TGTGCCAGCAGTCGGGACGGTTTTGAAGCTTTCTTT. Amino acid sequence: CASSRDGFEAFF.

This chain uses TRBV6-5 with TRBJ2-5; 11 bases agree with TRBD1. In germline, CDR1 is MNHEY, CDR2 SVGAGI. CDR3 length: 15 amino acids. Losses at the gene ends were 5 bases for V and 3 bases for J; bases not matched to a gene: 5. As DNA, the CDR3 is TGTGCCAGCAGTCACACGGGACAGGGGGAAGAGACCCAGTACTTC. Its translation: CASSHTGQGEETQYF.

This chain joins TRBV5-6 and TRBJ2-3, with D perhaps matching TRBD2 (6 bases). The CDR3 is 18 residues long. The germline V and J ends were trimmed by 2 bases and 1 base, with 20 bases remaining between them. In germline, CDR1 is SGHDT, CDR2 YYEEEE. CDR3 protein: CASSFRRWEAPGTDTQYF. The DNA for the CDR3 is TGTGCCAGCAGCTTTAGAAGGTGGGAGGCTCCGGGCACAGATACGCAGTATTTT.

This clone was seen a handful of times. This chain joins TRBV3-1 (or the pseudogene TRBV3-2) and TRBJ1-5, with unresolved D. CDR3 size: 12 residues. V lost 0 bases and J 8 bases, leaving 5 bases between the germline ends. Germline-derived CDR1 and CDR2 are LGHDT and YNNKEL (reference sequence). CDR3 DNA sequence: TGTGCCAGCAGCCAAGATGGAGAGCCCCAGCATTTT. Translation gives CASSQDGEPQHF.

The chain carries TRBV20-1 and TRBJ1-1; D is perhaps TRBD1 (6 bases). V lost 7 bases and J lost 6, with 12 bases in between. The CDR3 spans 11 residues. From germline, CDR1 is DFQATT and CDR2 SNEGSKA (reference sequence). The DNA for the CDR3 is TGCAGTGTCCTACAGGGAGCTGAAGCTTTCTTT. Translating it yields CSVLQGAEAFF.

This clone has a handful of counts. The CDR3 loop reads CASSCPKRKNIQYF. The CDR3 nucleotides are TGTGCCAGCAGTTGCCCCAAGCGGAAAAACATTCAGTACTTC. The rearrangement links TRBV6-7 to TRBJ2-4; D possibly corresponds to TRBD2 (5 bases). TRBV6-7 is an ORF, with its function uncertain. CDR3 size: 14 residues. Trimming took 4 bases from V and 4 from J, leaving 11 bases between them.

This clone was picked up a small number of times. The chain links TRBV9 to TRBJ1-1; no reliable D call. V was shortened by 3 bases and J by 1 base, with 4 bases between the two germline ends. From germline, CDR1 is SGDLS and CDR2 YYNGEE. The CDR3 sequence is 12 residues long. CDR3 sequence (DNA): TGTGCCAGCAGCGGACAGAACACTGAAGCTTTCTTT. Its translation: CASSGQNTEAFF.

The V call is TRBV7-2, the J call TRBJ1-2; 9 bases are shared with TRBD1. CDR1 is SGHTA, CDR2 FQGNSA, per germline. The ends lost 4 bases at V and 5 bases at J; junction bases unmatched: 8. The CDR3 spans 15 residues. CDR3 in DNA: TGTGCCAGCAGCTACACGACCGGGACAGGGTATGGCTACACCTTC. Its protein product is CASSYTTGTGYGYTF.

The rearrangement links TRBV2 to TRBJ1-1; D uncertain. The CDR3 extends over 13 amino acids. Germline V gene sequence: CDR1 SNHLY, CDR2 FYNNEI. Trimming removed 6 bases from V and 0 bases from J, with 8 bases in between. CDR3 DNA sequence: TGTGCCAGCAGATCCGAATTGAACACTGAAGCTTTCTTT. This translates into CASRSELNTEAFF.